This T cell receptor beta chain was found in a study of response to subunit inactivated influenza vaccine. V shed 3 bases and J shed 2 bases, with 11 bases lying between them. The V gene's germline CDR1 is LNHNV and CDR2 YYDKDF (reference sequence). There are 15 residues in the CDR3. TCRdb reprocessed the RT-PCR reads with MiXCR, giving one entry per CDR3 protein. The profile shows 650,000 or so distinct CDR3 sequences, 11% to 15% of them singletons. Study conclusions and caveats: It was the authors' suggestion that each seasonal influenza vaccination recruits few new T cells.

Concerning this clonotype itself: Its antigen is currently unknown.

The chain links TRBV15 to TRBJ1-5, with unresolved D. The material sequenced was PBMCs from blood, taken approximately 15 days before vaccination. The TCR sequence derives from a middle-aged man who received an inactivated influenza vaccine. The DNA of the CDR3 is TGTGCCACCAGCAGTGATGACGCGGGCAATCAGCCCCAGCATTTT. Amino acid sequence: CATSSDDAGNQPQHF.